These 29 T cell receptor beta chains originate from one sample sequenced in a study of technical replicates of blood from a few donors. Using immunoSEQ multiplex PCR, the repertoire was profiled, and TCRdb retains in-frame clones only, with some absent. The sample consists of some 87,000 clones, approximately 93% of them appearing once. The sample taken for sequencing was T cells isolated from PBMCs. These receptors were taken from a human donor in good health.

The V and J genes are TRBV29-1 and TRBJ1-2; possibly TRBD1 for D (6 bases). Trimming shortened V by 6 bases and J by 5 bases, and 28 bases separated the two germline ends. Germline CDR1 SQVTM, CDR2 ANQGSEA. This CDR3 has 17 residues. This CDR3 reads CSVDDRQESIPHYGYTF. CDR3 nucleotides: TGCAGCGTCGACGACAGACAGGAATCGATCCCCCATTATGGCTACACCTTC.

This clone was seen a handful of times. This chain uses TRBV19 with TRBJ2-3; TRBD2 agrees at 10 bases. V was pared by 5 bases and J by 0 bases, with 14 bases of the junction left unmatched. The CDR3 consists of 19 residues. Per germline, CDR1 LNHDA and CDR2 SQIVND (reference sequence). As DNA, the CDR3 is TGTGCCAGTAGTGTACCTCCTAGCGGGAGAGGGTATAGCACAGATACGCAGTATTTT. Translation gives CASSVPPSGRGYSTDTQYF.

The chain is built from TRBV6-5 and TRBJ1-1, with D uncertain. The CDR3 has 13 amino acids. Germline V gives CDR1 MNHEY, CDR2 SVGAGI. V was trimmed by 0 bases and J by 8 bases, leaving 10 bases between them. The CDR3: CASSYSPGSEAFF. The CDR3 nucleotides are TGTGCCAGCAGTTACTCGCCAGGTTCCGAAGCTTTCTTT.

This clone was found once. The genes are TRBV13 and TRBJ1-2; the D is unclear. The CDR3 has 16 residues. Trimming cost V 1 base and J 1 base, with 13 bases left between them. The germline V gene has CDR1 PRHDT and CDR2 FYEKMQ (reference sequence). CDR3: CASSLDEEQFNYGYTF. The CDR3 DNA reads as TGTGCCAGCAGCTTAGACGAGGAACAATTTAACTATGGCTACACCTTC.

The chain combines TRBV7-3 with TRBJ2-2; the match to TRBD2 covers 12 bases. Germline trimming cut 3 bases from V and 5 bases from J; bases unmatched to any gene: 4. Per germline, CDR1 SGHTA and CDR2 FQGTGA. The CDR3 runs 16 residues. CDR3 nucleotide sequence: TGTGCCAGCAGCTTCCGACTAGCGGGAGAAACCGGGGAGCTGTTTTTT. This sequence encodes CASSFRLAGETGELFF.

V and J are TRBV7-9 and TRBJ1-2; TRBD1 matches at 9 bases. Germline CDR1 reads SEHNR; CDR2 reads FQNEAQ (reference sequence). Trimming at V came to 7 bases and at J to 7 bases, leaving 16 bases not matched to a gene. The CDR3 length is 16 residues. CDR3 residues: CASTFLRGQGRVGYTF. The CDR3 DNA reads TGTGCCAGCACCTTCCTCAGGGGACAGGGTCGAGTTGGCTACACCTTC. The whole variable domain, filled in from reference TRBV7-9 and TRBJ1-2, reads DTGVSQNPRHKITKRGQNVTFRCDPISEHNRLYWYRQTLGQGPEFLTYFQNEAQLEKSRLLSDRFSAERPKGSFSTLEIQRTEQGDSAMYLCASTFLRGQGRVGYTFGSGTRLTVV.

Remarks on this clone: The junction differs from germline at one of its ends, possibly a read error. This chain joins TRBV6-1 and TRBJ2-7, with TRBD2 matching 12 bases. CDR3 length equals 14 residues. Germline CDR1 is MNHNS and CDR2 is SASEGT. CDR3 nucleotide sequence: TGTGCCAGCAGTGAAACTCGACTAGCGGGAGATCTCCTCTTC. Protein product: CASSETRLAGDLLF.

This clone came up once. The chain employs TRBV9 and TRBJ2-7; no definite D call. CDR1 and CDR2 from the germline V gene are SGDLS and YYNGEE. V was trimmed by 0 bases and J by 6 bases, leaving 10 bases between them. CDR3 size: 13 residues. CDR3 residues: CASSVAVASEQYF. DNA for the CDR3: TGTGCCAGCAGCGTAGCGGTAGCATCCGAGCAGTACTTC. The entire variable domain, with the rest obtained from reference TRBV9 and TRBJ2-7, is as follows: DSGVTQTPKHLITATGQRVTLRCSPRSGDLSVYWYQQSLDQGLQFLIQYYNGEERAKGNILERFSAQQFPDLHSELNLSSLELGDSALYFCASSVAVASEQYFGPGTRLTVT.

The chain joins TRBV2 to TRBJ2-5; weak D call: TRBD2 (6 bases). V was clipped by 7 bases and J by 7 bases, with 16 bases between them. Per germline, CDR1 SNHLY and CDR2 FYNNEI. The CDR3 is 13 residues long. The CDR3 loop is CASNMGGLGTQYF. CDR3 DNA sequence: TGTGCCAGCAATATGGGGGGTCTAGGGACCCAGTACTTC.

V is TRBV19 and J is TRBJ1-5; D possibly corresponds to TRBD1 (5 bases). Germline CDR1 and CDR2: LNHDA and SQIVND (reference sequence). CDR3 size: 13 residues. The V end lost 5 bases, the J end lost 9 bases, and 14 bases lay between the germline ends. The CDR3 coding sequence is TGTGCCAGTAGTTTTCAGGGTAGGTCGCCCCAGCATTTT. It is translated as CASSFQGRSPQHF.

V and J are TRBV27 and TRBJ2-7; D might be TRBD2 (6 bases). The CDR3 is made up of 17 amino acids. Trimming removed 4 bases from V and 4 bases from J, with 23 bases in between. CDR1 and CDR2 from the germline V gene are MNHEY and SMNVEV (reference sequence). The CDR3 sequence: CASSSPRRELGLYEQYF. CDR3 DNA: TGTGCCAGCAGTTCCCCGCGGAGGGAACTAGGATTATACGAGCAGTACTTC.

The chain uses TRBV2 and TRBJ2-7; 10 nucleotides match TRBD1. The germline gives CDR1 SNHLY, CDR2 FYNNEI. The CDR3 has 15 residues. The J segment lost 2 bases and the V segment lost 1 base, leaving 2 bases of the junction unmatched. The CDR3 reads CASSEGTGGPYEQYF. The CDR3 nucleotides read TGTGCCAGCAGTGAAGGGACAGGGGGACCCTACGAGCAGTACTTC.

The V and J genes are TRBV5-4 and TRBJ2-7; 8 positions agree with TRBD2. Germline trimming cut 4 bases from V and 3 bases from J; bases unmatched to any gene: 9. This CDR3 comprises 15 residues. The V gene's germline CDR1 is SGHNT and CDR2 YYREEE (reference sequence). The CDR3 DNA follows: TGTGCCAGCAGCGAAGAAGCGGGAGAGGTCTACGAGCAGTACTTC. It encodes CASSEEAGEVYEQYF.

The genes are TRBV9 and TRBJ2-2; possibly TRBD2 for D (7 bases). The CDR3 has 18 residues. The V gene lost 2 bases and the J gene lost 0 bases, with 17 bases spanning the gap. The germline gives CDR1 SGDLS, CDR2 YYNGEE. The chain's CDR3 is CASSVPGGGGANTGELFF. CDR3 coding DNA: TGTGCCAGCAGCGTGCCTGGGGGGGGCGGCGCGAACACCGGGGAGCTGTTTTTT. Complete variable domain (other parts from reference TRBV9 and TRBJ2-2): DSGVTQTPKHLITATGQRVTLRCSPRSGDLSVYWYQQSLDQGLQFLIQYYNGEERAKGNILERFSAQQFPDLHSELNLSSLELGDSALYFCASSVPGGGGANTGELFFGEGSRLTVL.

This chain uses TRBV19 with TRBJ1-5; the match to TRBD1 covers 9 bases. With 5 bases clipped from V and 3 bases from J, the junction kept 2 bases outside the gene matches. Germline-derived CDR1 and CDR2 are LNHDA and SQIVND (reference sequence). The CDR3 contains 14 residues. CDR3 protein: CASSGDRVNQPQHF. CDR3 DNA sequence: TGTGCCAGTAGTGGGGACAGGGTCAATCAGCCCCAGCATTTT.

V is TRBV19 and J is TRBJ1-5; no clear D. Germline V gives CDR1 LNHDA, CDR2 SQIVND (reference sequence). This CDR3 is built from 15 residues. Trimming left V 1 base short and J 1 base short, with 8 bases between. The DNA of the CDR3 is TGTGCCAGTAGTATAGTTGGCAGAAGCAATCAGCCCCAGCATTTT. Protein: CASSIVGRSNQPQHF.

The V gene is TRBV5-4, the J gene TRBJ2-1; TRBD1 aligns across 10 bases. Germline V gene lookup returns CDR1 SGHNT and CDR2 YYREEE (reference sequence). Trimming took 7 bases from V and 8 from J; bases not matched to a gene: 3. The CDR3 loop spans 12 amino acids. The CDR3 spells CASADRGDEQFF. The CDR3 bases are TGTGCCAGCGCGGACAGGGGGGATGAGCAGTTCTTC. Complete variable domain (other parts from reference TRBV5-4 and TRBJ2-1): ETGVTQSPTHLIKTRGQQVTLRCSSQSGHNTVSWYQQALGQGPQFIFQYYREEENGRGNFPPRFSGLQFPNYSSELNVNALELDDSALYLCASADRGDEQFFGPGTRLTVL.

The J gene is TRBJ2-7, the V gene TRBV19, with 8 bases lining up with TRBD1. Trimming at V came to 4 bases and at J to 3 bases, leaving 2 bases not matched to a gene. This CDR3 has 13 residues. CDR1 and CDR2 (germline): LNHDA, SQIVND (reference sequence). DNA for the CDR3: TGTGCCAGTAGTACAGGACAGGGCTACGAGCAGTACTTC. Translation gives CASSTGQGYEQYF.

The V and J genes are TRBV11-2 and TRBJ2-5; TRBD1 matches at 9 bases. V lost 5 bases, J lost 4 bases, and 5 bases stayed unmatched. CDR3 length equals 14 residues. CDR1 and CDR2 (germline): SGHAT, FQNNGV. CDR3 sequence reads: CASSLRQGGETQYF. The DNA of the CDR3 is TGTGCCAGCAGCCTCAGACAGGGGGGAGAGACCCAGTACTTC.

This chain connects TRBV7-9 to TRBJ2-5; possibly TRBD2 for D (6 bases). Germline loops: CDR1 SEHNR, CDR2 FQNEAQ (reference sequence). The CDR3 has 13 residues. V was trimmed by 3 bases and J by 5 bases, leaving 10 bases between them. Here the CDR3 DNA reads TGTGCCAGCAGCTTCGGGGGAACGGAGACCCAGTACTTC. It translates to CASSFGGTETQYF.

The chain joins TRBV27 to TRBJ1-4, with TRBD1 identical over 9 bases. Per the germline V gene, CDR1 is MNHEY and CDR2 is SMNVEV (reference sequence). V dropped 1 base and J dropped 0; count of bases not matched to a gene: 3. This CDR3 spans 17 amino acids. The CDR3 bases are TGTGCCAGCAGTTTATGGGGACAGGGAGCAACTAATGAAAAACTGTTTTTT. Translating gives CASSLWGQGATNEKLFF.

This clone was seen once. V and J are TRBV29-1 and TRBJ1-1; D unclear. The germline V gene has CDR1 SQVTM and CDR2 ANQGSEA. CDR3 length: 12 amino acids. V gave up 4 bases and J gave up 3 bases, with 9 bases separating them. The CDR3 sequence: CSVAWTHTEAFF. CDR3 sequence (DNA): TGCAGCGTTGCCTGGACTCACACTGAAGCTTTCTTT.

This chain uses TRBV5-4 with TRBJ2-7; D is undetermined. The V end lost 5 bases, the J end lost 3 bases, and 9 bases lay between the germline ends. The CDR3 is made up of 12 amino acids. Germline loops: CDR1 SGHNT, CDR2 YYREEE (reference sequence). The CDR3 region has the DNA TGTGCCAGCAGAGCCGACAACTACGAGCAGTACTTC. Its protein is CASRADNYEQYF.

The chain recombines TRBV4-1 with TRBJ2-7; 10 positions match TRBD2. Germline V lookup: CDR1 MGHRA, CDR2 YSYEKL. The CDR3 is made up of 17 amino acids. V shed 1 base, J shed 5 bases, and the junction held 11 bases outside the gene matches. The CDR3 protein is CASSQAPSGLAGDEQYF. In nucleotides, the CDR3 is TGCGCCAGCAGCCAAGCCCCCTCAGGGCTAGCGGGAGACGAGCAGTACTTC.

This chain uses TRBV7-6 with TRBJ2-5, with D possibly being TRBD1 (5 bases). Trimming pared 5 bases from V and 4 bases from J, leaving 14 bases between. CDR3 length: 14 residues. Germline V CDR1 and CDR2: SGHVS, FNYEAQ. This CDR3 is CASSLLGPGETQYF. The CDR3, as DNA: TGTGCCAGCAGCCTCTTGGGGCCGGGAGAGACCCAGTACTTC.

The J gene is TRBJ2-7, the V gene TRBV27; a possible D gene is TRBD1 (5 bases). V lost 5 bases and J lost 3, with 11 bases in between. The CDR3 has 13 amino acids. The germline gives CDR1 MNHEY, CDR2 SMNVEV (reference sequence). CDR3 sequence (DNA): TGTGCCAGCAGTAGGAGACAGAACTACGAGCAGTACTTC. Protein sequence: CASSRRQNYEQYF.

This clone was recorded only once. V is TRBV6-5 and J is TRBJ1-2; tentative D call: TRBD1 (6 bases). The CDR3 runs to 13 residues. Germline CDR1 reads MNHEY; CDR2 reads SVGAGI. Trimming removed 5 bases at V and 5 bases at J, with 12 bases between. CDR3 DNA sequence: TGTGCCAGCAGTCAAGGACAGACTTATGGCTACACCTTC. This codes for CASSQGQTYGYTF.

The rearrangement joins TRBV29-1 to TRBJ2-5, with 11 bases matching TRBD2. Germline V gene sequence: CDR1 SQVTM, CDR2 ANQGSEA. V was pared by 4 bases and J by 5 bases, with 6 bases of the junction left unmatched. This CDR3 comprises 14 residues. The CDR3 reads CSVGTSGSMETQYF. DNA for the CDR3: TGCAGCGTTGGAACTAGCGGGAGTATGGAGACCCAGTACTTC.

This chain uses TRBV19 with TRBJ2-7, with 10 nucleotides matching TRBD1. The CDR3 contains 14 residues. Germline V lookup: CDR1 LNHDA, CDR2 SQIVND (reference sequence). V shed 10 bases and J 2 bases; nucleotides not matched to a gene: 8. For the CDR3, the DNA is TGTGCCACCGCGCCTGGGACAGGGGCCTACGAGCAGTACTTC. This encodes CATAPGTGAYEQYF.